The rows below give T cell receptor beta chains drawn from one sample of a study of T cell responses to AZD1222 COVID-19 vaccine. TCRdb keeps only in-frame clones here, not all; method: immunoSEQ multiplex PCR. The table records some 140,000 clones, approximately 91% of them present only once. The sequencing used peripheral blood, collected 28 days after the second AZD1222 dose. The receptors originated from an adult who received the AZD1222 COVID-19 vaccine. CDR3s include the opening cysteine and the closing phenylalanine or tryptophan. A D gene is named only where the DNA matches it firmly. Part of the rows lack a size; the others show once, few, many or a class for expanded clones.

v_gene	j_gene	d_gene	abundance	CDR3aa	CDR3nt
TRBV19	TRBJ2-1	-	-	CASSTQQGSRQFF	TGTGCCAGTAGTACCCAACAGGGCTCTCGGCAGTTCTTC
TRBV2	TRBJ1-5	-	-	CASSGIGDQPQHF	TGTGCCAGCAGTGGGATAGGGGATCAGCCCCAGCATTTT
TRBV29-1	TRBJ1-1	-	-	CSASGLTTEAFF	TGCAGCGCCTCAGGGCTAACAACTGAAGCTTTCTTT
TRBV28	TRBJ1-2	-	-	CASSSSGGPATYGYTF	TGTGCCAGCAGTTCCTCGGGGGGGCCAGCCACCTATGGCTACACCTTC
TRBV6-5	TRBJ2-4	TRBD1	-	CAITGADKNIQYF	TGTGCCATCACAGGGGCTGACAAAAACATTCAGTACTTC
TRBV19	TRBJ2-5	-	-	CASSKRWQETQYF	TGTGCCAGTAGTAAAAGGTGGCAAGAGACCCAGTACTTC
TRBV12-3/TRBV12-4	TRBJ1-2	-	-	CASSLVLGGGYTF	TGTGCCAGCAGTTTAGTTCTAGGAGGAGGCTACACCTTC
TRBV11-3	TRBJ2-7	-	few	CASSLDPTSHSSYEQYF	TGTGCCAGCAGCTTAGATCCCACTAGCCATAGCTCCTACGAGCAGTACTTC
TRBV29-1	TRBJ2-5	-	-	CSVAAELETQYF	TGCAGCGTTGCCGCAGAACTGGAGACCCAGTACTTC
TRBV2	TRBJ1-5	TRBD1	once	CASSVTGGDLQPQHF	TGTGCCAGCAGTGTAACAGGGGGCGATTTACAGCCCCAGCATTTT
TRBV7-9	TRBJ2-5	TRBD1	-	CASSPGQGFQETQYF	TGTGCCAGCAGCCCCGGACAGGGATTTCAAGAGACCCAGTACTTC
TRBV12-5	TRBJ1-3	-	-	CASGYMLNTIYF	TGTGCTAGTGGTTATATGTTAAACACCATATATTTT
TRBV6-5	TRBJ2-7	TRBD2	-	CASSYSRTSGIDEQYF	TGTGCCAGCAGTTACTCGAGGACTAGCGGGATCGACGAGCAGTACTTC
TRBV6-1	TRBJ1-5	TRBD1	-	CASSAWGTALNQPQHF	TGTGCCAGCAGTGCCTGGGGGACAGCACTCAATCAGCCCCAGCATTTT
TRBV13	TRBJ2-1	-	-	CASSLQSGANEQFF	TGTGCCAGCAGCTTACAATCCGGAGCCAATGAGCAGTTCTTC
TRBV7-2	TRBJ1-6	-	-	CASSPRVFDTPGSPLHF	TGTGCCAGCAGCCCAAGGGTTTTTGACACGCCTGGGTCACCCCTCCACTTT
TRBV5-6	TRBJ1-3	-	-	CASSFWGSGNTIYF	TGTGCCAGCAGCTTTTGGGGTTCTGGAAACACCATATATTTT
TRBV19	TRBJ1-5	-	-	CASSWGPNQPQHF	TGTGCCAGTAGTTGGGGGCCCAATCAGCCCCAGCATTTT
TRBV7-9	TRBJ2-2	-	-	CASSLAGELFF	TGTGCCAGCAGCTTAGCCGGGGAGCTGTTTTTT
TRBV4-3	TRBJ1-6	-	-	CASSQEAGRKPLHF	TGCGCCAGCAGCCAAGAGGCGGGGAGAAAACCCCTCCACTTT
TRBV13	TRBJ2-4	-	-	CASTPRDHQDLAKNIQYF	TGTGCCAGCACCCCCCGGGACCATCAAGACTTAGCCAAAAACATTCAGTACTTC
TRBV20-1	TRBJ1-5	-	-	CSASTGKGNQPQHF	TGCAGTGCTAGTACGGGGAAGGGCAATCAGCCCCAGCATTTT
TRBV18	TRBJ1-4	-	-	CASSPLQGTEKLFF	TGTGCCAGCTCACCACTACAGGGAACTGAAAAACTGTTTTTT
TRBV5-1	TRBJ2-5	-	-	CASMGGVETQYF	TGCGCCAGCATGGGGGGAGTGGAGACCCAGTACTTC
TRBV5-6	TRBJ2-3	TRBD2	-	CASIWRGRGRADTQYF	TGTGCCAGCATTTGGCGCGGGAGGGGCCGGGCAGATACGCAGTATTTT
TRBV5-1	TRBJ2-7	-	-	CASSLVSSSYEQYF	TGCGCCAGCAGCTTGGTAAGCAGTTCCTACGAGCAGTACTTC
TRBV19	TRBJ2-6	-	-	CASSTRRAGANVLTF	TGTGCCAGTAGTACCCGCAGGGCTGGGGCCAACGTCCTGACTTTC
TRBV10-3	TRBJ1-6	-	-	CAIRTPGSNSPLHF	TGTGCCATCAGGACCCCTGGCTCCAATTCACCCCTCCACTTT
TRBV10-3	TRBJ2-7	-	few	CATGRDPGEQYF	TGTGCCACGGGGCGGGATCCGGGAGAGCAGTACTTC
TRBV6-1	TRBJ2-7	-	-	CASRPRTSYEQYF	TGTGCCAGCAGACCTCGGACTTCCTACGAGCAGTACTTC
TRBV14	TRBJ2-5	TRBD2	-	CASSRGLAGGPGETQYF	TGTGCCAGCAGCCGCGGACTAGCGGGAGGGCCCGGAGAGACCCAGTACTTC
TRBV5-6	TRBJ1-3	-	-	CASSLERERAGNTIYF	TGTGCCAGCAGCTTGGAGAGGGAGCGGGCTGGAAACACCATATATTTT
TRBV5-1	TRBJ2-7	-	-	CASSLGAGRIYEQYF	TGCGCCAGCAGCTTGGGTGCCGGAAGGATCTACGAGCAGTACTTC
TRBV7-9	TRBJ2-1	-	-	CASSPLGGYEQFF	TGTGCCAGCAGCCCGCTGGGGGGTTATGAGCAGTTCTTC
TRBV20-1	TRBJ2-7	-	-	CSARGGYEQYF	TGCAGTGCTAGGGGCGGATACGAGCAGTACTTC
TRBV7-9	TRBJ1-5	-	-	CASSLGGGFLNQPQHF	TGTGCCAGCAGCTTAGGTGGCGGATTCCTAAATCAGCCCCAGCATTTT
TRBV27	TRBJ1-6	TRBD1	-	CASSPSRQGNSPLHF	TGTGCCAGCAGTCCCTCCCGACAGGGAAATTCACCCCTCCACTTT